Listed below are T cell receptor beta chains from one sample, sequenced in a study of blood T cell repertoires in COVID-19. Method: immunoSEQ multiplex PCR; TCRdb's copy keeps in-frame clones and lacks some. The data show approximately 170,000 clones, 80% to 90% seen once. The sequenced sample was peripheral blood. The receptors stem from a woman in her seventies with COVID-19, enrolled during active disease. Each CDR3 is given with its conserved first and last residue.

j_call | v_call | cdr3_aa
TRBJ1-5 | TRBV6-2/TRBV6-3 | CASSYIRTGRQPQHF
TRBJ1-1 | TRBV6-5 | CASSSRGMNTEAFF
TRBJ1-1 | TRBV3-1/TRBV3-2 | CASSQDHRHLITEAFF
TRBJ1-6 | TRBV6-5 | CASSQAHWDSPLHF
TRBJ1-1 | TRBV7-2 | CASSSTGRNTEAFF
TRBJ2-6 | TRBV3-1/TRBV3-2 | CASSHSGWSGANVLTF
TRBJ1-1 | TRBV5-1 | CASTPDGGNTEAFF
TRBJ2-2 | TRBV5-5 | CASSALQGGGGELFF
TRBJ2-6 | TRBV19 | CASSMGGLRGSSGANVLTF
TRBJ2-2 | TRBV9 | CASSAYGTSGGNTGELFF
TRBJ1-5 | TRBV5-6 | CASSLLGNPQHF
TRBJ1-1 | TRBV6-5 | CASSSEGPNTEAFF
TRBJ1-1 | TRBV6-6 | CASSSQETNTEAFF
TRBJ2-1 | TRBV7-8 | CASSLWTGPYNEQFF
TRBJ2-1 | TRBV7-8 | CASSLPHGTYNEQFF